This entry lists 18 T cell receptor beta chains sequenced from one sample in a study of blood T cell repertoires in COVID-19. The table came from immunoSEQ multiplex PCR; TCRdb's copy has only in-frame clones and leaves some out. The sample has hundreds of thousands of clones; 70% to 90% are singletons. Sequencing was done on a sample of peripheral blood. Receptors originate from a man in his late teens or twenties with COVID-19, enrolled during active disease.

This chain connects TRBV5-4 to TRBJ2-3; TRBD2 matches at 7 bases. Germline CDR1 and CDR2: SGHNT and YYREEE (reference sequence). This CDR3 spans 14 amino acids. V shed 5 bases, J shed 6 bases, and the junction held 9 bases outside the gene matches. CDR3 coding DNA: TGTGCCAGCAGTTGGTTGGGGGGGGAGGATACGCAGTATTTT. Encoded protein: CASSWLGGEDTQYF.

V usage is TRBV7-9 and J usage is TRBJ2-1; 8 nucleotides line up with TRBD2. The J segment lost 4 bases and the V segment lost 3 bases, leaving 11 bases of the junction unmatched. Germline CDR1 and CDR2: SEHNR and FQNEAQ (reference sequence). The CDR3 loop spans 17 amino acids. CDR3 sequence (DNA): TGTGCCAGCAGCTTGGGGTCCGGGACTAGACTGTACAATGAGCAGTTCTTC. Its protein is CASSLGSGTRLYNEQFF.

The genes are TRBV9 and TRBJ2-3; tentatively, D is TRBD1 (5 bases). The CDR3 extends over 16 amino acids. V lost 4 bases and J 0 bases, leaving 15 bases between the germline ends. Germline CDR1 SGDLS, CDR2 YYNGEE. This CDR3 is CASSPSTRASTDTQYF. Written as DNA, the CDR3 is TGTGCCAGCAGCCCGAGCACCAGGGCTAGCACAGATACGCAGTATTTT.

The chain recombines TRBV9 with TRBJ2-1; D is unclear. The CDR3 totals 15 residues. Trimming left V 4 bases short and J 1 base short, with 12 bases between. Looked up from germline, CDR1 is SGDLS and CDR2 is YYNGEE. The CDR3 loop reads CASSPIVYSYNEQFF. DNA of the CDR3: TGTGCCAGCAGCCCAATAGTGTATTCCTACAATGAGCAGTTCTTC.

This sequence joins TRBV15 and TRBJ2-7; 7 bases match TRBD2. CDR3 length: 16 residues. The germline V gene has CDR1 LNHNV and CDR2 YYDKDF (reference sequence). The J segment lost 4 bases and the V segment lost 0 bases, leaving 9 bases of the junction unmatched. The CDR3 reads CATSRDGTTLPYEQYF. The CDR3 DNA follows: TGTGCCACCAGCAGAGATGGGACTACCCTACCTTACGAGCAGTACTTC.

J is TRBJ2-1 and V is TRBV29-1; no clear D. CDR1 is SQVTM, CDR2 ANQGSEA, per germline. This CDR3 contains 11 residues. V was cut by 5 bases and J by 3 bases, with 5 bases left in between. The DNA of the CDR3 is TGCAGCGTTTGGAGCTACAATGAGCAGTTCTTC. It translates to CSVWSYNEQFF.

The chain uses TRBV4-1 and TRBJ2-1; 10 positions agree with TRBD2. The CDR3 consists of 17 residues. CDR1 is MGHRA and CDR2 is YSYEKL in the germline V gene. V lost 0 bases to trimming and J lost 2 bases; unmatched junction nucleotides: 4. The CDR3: CASSQETTSGPYNEQFF. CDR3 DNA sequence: TGCGCCAGCAGCCAAGAAACGACTAGCGGGCCCTACAATGAGCAGTTCTTC.

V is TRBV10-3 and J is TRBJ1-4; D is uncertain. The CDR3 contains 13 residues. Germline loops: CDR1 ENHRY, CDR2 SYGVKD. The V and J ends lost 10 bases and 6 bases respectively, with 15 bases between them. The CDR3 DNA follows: TGTGCCACCATGGAGGGCGGGGATGAAAAACTGTTTTTT. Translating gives CATMEGGDEKLFF.

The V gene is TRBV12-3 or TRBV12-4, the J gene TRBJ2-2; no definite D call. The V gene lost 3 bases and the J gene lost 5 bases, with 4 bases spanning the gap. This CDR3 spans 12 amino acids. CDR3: CASSFLTGELFF. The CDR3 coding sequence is TGTGCCAGCAGTTTCCTTACCGGGGAGCTGTTTTTT.

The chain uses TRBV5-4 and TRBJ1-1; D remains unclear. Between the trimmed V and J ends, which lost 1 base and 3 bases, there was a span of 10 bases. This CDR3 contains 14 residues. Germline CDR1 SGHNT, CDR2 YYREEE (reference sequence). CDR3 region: CASSLRGRDTEAFF. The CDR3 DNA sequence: TGTGCCAGCAGCTTGCGGGGTAGGGACACTGAAGCTTTCTTT.

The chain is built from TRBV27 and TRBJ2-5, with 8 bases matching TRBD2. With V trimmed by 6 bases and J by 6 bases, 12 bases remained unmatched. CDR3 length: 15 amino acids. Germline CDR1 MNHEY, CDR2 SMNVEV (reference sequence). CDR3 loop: CASSRGWGGGQTQYF. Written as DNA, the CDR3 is TGTGCCAGCAGCCGGGGTTGGGGCGGGGGGCAGACCCAGTACTTC.

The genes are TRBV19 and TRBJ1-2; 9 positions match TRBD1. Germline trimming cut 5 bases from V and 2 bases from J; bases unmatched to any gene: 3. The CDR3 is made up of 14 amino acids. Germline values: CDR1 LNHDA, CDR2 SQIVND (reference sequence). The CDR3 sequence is CASSLQGANYGYTF. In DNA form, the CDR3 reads TGTGCCAGTAGTTTACAGGGGGCGAACTATGGCTACACCTTC.

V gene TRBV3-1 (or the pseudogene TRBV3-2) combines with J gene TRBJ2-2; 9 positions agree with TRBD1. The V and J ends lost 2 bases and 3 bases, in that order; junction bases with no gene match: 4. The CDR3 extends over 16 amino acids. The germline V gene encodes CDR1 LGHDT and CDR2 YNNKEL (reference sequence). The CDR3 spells CASSQRTGAYTGELFF. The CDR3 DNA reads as TGTGCCAGCAGCCAACGGACAGGGGCCTACACCGGGGAGCTGTTTTTT.

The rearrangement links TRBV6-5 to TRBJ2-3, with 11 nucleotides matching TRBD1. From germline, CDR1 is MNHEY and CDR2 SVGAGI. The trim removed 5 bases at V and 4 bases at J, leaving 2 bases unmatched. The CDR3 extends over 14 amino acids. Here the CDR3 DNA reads TGTGCCAGCAGTCGGGACAGGGGGTCAGATACGCAGTATTTT. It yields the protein CASSRDRGSDTQYF.

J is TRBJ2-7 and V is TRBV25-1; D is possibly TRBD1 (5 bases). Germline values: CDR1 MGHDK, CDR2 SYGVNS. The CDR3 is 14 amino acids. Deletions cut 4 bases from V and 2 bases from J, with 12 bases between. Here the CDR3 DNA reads TGTGCCAGCAGTGCGGCAGGGTTTCCCTACGAGCAGTACTTC. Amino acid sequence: CASSAAGFPYEQYF.

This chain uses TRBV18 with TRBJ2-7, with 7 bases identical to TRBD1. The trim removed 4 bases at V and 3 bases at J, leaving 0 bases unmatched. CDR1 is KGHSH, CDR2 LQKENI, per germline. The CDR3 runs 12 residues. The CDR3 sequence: CASSRQGYEQYF. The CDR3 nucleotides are TGTGCCAGCTCACGACAGGGCTACGAGCAGTACTTC.

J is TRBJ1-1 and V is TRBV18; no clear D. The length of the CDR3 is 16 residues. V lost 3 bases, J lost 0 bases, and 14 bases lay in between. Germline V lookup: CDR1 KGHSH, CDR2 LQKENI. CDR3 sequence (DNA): TGTGCCAGCTCACCTAAGACTGCTACTATGAACACTGAAGCTTTCTTT. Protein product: CASSPKTATMNTEAFF.

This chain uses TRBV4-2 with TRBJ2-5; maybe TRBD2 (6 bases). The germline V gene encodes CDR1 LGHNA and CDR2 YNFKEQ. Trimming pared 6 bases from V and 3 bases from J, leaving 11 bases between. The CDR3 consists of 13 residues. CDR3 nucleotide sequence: TGTGCCAGCAGATCCGGCGGGGAAGAGACCCAGTACTTC. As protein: CASRSGGEETQYF.